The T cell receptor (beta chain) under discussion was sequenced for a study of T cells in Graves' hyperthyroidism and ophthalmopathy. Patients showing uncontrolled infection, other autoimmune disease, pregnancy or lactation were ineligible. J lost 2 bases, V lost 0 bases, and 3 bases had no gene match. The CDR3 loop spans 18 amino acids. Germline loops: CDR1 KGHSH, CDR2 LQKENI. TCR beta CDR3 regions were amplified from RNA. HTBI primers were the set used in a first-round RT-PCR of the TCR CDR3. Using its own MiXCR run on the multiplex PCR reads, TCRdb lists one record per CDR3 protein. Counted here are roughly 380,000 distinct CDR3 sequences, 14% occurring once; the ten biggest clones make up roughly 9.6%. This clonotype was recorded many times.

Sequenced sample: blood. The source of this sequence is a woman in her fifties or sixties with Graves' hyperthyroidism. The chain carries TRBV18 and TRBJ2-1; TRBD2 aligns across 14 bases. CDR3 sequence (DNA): TGTGCCAGCTCACCACCGGGACTAGCGGGAGATCCCTACAATGAGCAGTTCTTC. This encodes CASSPPGLAGDPYNEQFF.